This T cell receptor beta chain derives from a study of early T cells in non-severe SARS-CoV-2 infection. Study details: Sequencing of unsorted whole blood was done on bulk RNA, leaving chains unpaired. Study conclusions and caveats: Sequences matched to VDJdb favored anti-spike CD8 responses, while private and CD4 specificities were missed.

This clonotype was observed many times. As yet, its antigen is unknown. One entry per CDR3 protein, called by TCRdb with MiXCR from the 5' RACE reads. The sample has around 61,000 distinct CDR3 sequences, about 10% seen once; the top ten hold more than 1.5%. The source material was whole blood. This TCR came from an adult who was a healthcare worker with PCR-confirmed SARS-CoV-2 infection or an uninfected control (not recorded which).

The CDR3 protein is CASGPYQLAGGPDTQYF. CDR3 in DNA: TGTGCTAGTGGACCTTATCAACTAGCGGGGGGGCCAGATACGCAGTATTTT. The J gene is TRBJ2-3, the V gene TRBV12-5; TRBD2 matches at 13 bases. There are 17 residues in the CDR3. Per germline, CDR1 LGHNT and CDR2 FRNRAP. The junction had 10 bases not matched to a gene; V was cut back by 6 bases and J by 4 bases. The whole variable domain, remainder taken from reference TRBV12-5 and TRBJ2-3, is DARVTQTPRHKVTEMGQEVTMRCQPILGHNTVFWYRQTMMQGLELLAYFRNRAPLDDSGMPKDRFSAEMPDATLATLKIQPSEPRDSAVYFCASGPYQLAGGPDTQYFGPGTRLTVL.